A selection of T cell receptor beta chains follows, all from one sample in a study of blood T cells in healthy people across ages. One entry per CDR3 protein, called by TCRdb with MiXCR from the 5' RACE reads. The profile shows about 770,000 distinct CDR3 sequences, more than 40% of them singletons. The sample was blood. Receptor source: a man aged 55 to 70 in good health. Both conserved end residues are part of each CDR3. A D gene is named only where the DNA matches it firmly. For some rows the clone size is stated as once, few or many, or as a class when expanded; others skip it.

J | V | size | D | CDR3 | DNA
TRBJ2-1 | TRBV20-1 | NA | NA | CSAREPEGYSRPNEQFF | TGCAGTGCTAGAGAACCCGAGGGGTATTCTCGGCCTAATGAGCAGTTCTTC
TRBJ2-5 | TRBV7-2 | many | NA | CASSPNGGRQETQYF | TGTGCCAGCAGCCCCAACGGGGGGCGGCAAGAGACCCAGTACTTC
TRBJ2-1 | TRBV28 | NA | NA | CASSLPRFSVSNEQFF | TGTGCCAGCAGTTTACCCAGGTTTTCTGTATCCAATGAGCAGTTCTTC
TRBJ2-2 | TRBV29-1 | once | NA | CSVAGTLNTGELFF | TGCAGCGTTGCCGGGACCCTGAACACCGGGGAGCTGTTTTTT
TRBJ1-1 | TRBV20-1 | NA | NA | CSASSAVLNTEAFF | TGCAGTGCTAGTTCGGCGGTCTTGAACACTGAAGCTTTCTTT
TRBJ1-1 | TRBV5-6 | few | NA | CASSLKGGVGMNTEAFF | TGTGCCAGCAGCCTAAAGGGAGGGGTGGGGATGAACACTGAAGCTTTCTTT
TRBJ2-1 | TRBV11-2 | few | NA | CASSLGGITGNEQFF | TGTGCCAGCAGCTTAGGCGGGATAACGGGGAATGAGCAGTTCTTC
TRBJ2-1 | TRBV9 | NA | NA | CASGTGGGSYNEQFF | TGTGCCAGCGGAACGGGGGGCGGGTCCTACAATGAGCAGTTCTTC
TRBJ2-3 | TRBV7-2 | many | NA | CASRYYYPDTQYF | TGTGCCAGCCGATACTACTATCCAGATACGCAGTATTTT
TRBJ1-2 | TRBV9 | once | TRBD1 | CASSQGTGDYGYTF | TGTGCCAGCAGCCAAGGGACAGGCGACTATGGCTACACCTTC
TRBJ2-1 | TRBV7-2 | NA | TRBD1 | CASSARDRETQFF | TGTGCCAGCAGCGCCCGGGACAGGGAGACCCAGTTCTTC
TRBJ2-7 | TRBV20-1 | few | NA | CSARDQGSWEQYF | TGCAGTGCTAGAGATCAAGGGTCCTGGGAGCAGTACTTC
TRBJ2-2 | TRBV12-3/TRBV12-4 | NA | NA | CASSFRGHSNTGELFF | TGTGCCAGCAGTTTCCGAGGACACTCGAACACCGGGGAGCTGTTTTTT
TRBJ2-3 | TRBV7-2 | NA | NA | CASSSRQTTDTRYF | TGTGCCAGCAGTTCAAGACAGACCACAGATACGCGGTATTTT
TRBJ2-4 | TRBV18 | few | TRBD1 | CASSGTGDLAKNIQYF | TGTGCCAGCTCTGGGACAGGGGACCTAGCCAAAAACATTCAGTACTTC
TRBJ2-1 | TRBV12-3/TRBV12-4 | NA | NA | CASSLPGTQEAQFF | TGTGCCAGCAGCCTCCCCGGGACCCAAGAGGCCCAGTTCTTC
TRBJ2-7 | TRBV6-2/TRBV6-3 | few | NA | CASSLTYYEQYF | TGTGCCAGCTCCTTGACGTACTACGAGCAGTACTTC
TRBJ1-1 | TRBV12-3/TRBV12-4 | few | NA | CASSPRRNTEAFF | TGTGCCAGCAGTCCCCGGCGGAACACTGAAGCTTTCTTT
TRBJ1-2 | TRBV12-3/TRBV12-4 | few | TRBD1 | CASSLAWTGSSGYTF | TGTGCCAGCAGTTTAGCATGGACAGGGTCTTCTGGCTACACCTTC
TRBJ2-5 | TRBV5-5 | NA | NA | CASSPGVVEALETQYF | TGTGCCAGCAGCCCAGGGGTTGTCGAAGCCTTAGAGACCCAGTACTTC
TRBJ1-5 | TRBV28 | few | TRBD1 | CASRTRQGGNQPQHF | TGTGCCAGCAGGACTAGACAGGGGGGGAATCAGCCCCAGCATTTT
TRBJ1-6 | TRBV27 | NA | NA | CASSPGHLNSPLHF | TGTGCCAGCAGTCCCGGACACCTTAATTCACCCCTCCACTTT
TRBJ2-1 | TRBV20-1 | few | NA | CSVLGNEQFF | TGCAGTGTGTTGGGTAATGAGCAGTTCTTC
TRBJ2-5 | TRBV29-1 | NA | NA | CSVRTTQETQYF | TGCAGCGTTCGGACAACTCAAGAGACCCAGTACTTC
TRBJ2-7 | TRBV5-1 | few | NA | CASSFGGGGAYEQYF | TGCGCCAGCAGCTTCGGTGGGGGCGGCGCCTACGAGCAGTACTTC
TRBJ2-5 | TRBV20-1 | NA | TRBD1 | CSARNSGGQETQYF | TGCAGTGCTAGAAATTCAGGGGGCCAAGAGACCCAGTACTTC
TRBJ2-5 | TRBV3-1 | NA | TRBD2 | CASTRLAGGLETQYF | TGTGCCAGCACCAGACTAGCGGGGGGGCTTGAGACCCAGTACTTC
TRBJ2-7 | TRBV4-3 | few | NA | CASSQGRTETYEQYF | TGCGCCAGCAGCCAAGGGAGAACCGAAACCTACGAGCAGTACTTC
TRBJ2-3 | TRBV10-3 | NA | TRBD2 | CAISNRGGNTDTQYF | TGTGCCATCAGCAACCGGGGGGGAAACACAGATACGCAGTATTTT
TRBJ2-5 | TRBV5-6 | few | NA | CASSHGFAAGVQETQYF | TGTGCCAGCAGCCACGGGTTCGCGGCAGGTGTACAAGAGACCCAGTACTTC
TRBJ1-5 | TRBV4-1 | NA | TRBD1 | CASSQDGQGVGPQHF | TGCGCCAGCAGCCAAGATGGTCAGGGGGTAGGGCCCCAGCATTTT
TRBJ2-7 | TRBV5-6 | NA | NA | CASTIQNSYEQYF | TGTGCCAGCACAATACAGAACTCCTACGAGCAGTACTTC
TRBJ2-5 | TRBV9 | NA | NA | CASSELGALRETQYF | TGTGCCAGCAGTGAACTAGGGGCCCTCCGGGAGACCCAGTACTTC
TRBJ2-3 | TRBV24-1 | few | TRBD1 | CATSDLDRAADTQYF | TGTGCCACCAGTGATTTGGACAGGGCGGCTGATACGCAGTATTTT
TRBJ2-7 | TRBV5-5 | few | NA | CASSPSAPPLYEQYF | TGTGCCAGCAGTCCTTCGGCTCCCCCCCTCTACGAGCAGTACTTC
TRBJ2-5 | TRBV5-1 | NA | NA | CASSALGFGQETQYF | TGCGCCAGCAGCGCGTTGGGATTCGGTCAAGAGACCCAGTACTTC
TRBJ2-7 | TRBV9 | NA | NA | CASNLREQKVYEQYF | TGTGCCAGCAACCTTAGGGAGCAGAAGGTCTACGAGCAGTACTTC
TRBJ2-1 | TRBV7-9 | NA | TRBD1 | CASSLAIGTGVWSYNEQFF | TGTGCCAGCAGCTTAGCCATCGGGACAGGGGTATGGTCCTACAATGAGCAGTTCTTC
TRBJ2-7 | TRBV28 | many | TRBD1 | CASRSAAGGNYEQYF | TGTGCCAGCAGGTCGGCGGCAGGGGGCAACTACGAGCAGTACTTC
TRBJ2-5 | TRBV5-1 | NA | NA | CASSLRQGIYGQYF | TGCGCCAGCAGCTTGCGGCAGGGGATCTACGGGCAGTACTTC
TRBJ1-1 | TRBV7-9 | NA | TRBD1 | CASSPGQGAKNTEAFF | TGTGCCAGCAGCCCAGGACAGGGGGCGAAGAACACTGAAGCTTTCTTT
TRBJ1-6 | TRBV14 | NA | TRBD1 | CASSQPGQGLNSPLHF | TGTGCCAGCAGCCAACCCGGACAGGGTCTAAATTCACCCCTCCACTTT
TRBJ2-3 | TRBV9 | NA | NA | CASSEGEDTQYF | TGTGCCAGCAGCGAGGGAGAAGATACGCAGTATTTT
TRBJ1-2 | TRBV11-2 | few | TRBD1 | CASSREDRAGGYTF | TGTGCCAGCAGCCGAGAAGACAGGGCCGGCGGCTACACCTTC
TRBJ2-7 | TRBV20-1 | few | NA | CSARTTGRAYEQYF | TGCAGTGCTAGAACGACAGGCCGAGCCTACGAGCAGTACTTC
TRBJ2-2 | TRBV12-3/TRBV12-4 | NA | TRBD1 | CASSWHRGRSGELFF | TGTGCCAGCAGTTGGCACAGGGGGCGTTCCGGGGAGCTGTTTTTT
TRBJ2-7 | TRBV5-1 | NA | NA | CASSWDSLSEQYF | TGCGCCAGCAGCTGGGACTCTCTCTCCGAGCAGTACTTC
TRBJ1-6 | TRBV3-1 | few | NA | CASSPLVAGSPLHF | TGTGCCAGCAGCCCCCTCGTCGCGGGTTCACCCCTCCACTTT
TRBJ2-7 | TRBV7-9 | NA | TRBD2 | CASSLEVVAGKAYEQYF | TGTGCCAGCAGCTTAGAAGTAGTAGCGGGAAAAGCCTACGAGCAGTACTTC
TRBJ2-3 | TRBV20-1 | NA | TRBD2 | CSARWGPSSGDDTDTQYF | TGCAGTGCTAGATGGGGCCCAAGTAGCGGGGACGACACAGATACGCAGTATTTT